This T cell receptor (beta chain) was retrieved from a study of T-cell reconstitution after alpha-beta-depleted transplantation in children. Preparation of the TCRbeta library used unique molecular identifiers. In TCRdb, the PCR reads were re-called with MiXCR into one record per CDR3 protein. The table has some 200,000 distinct CDR3 sequences, under 8.5% seen once. V was trimmed by 5 bases and J by 0 bases, leaving 11 bases between them. The CDR3 length is 15 residues. This clonotype has only a few counts. The rearrangement uses TRBV12-3 or TRBV12-4 and TRBJ2-1; D gene uncertain. This TCR was recovered from a male patient aged 2-15 years who had a stem cell transplant for acute myeloid leukemia, so the T cells may come from the graft donor. The sequences come from PBMCs, mostly from graft donor cells, collected 360 days after TCRalphabeta/CD19-depleted stem cell transplant. The CDR3 is CASSPTVFSYNEQFF. CDR3 nucleotides: TGTGCCAGCAGTCCCACAGTGTTCTCCTACAATGAGCAGTTCTTC.